The rows below give T cell receptor beta chains drawn from one sample of a study of OX40 agonist ivuxolimab in advanced cancers. Profiling relied on immunoSEQ multiplex PCR, and the TCRdb table lists in-frame clones only, not all of them. The sample records about 93,000 clones, approximately 89% being singletons. Source: CD4+ or CD8+ T cells sorted from blood, taken in a trial of the OX40 agonist ivuxolimab. The receptors derive from an adult with an advanced solid tumor such as melanoma, head and neck, liver or kidney cancer. The CDR3 runs from the conserved cysteine through the conserved F or W. A D gene is named only where the DNA matches it firmly. Only some rows state a clone size, as once, few, many or a class for expanded clones.

d_call j_call v_call clone_size cdr3_nt cdr3_aa
TRBD1 TRBJ2-2 TRBV7-3 - TGTGCCAGCAGCAGGACAGGGGTGTCCGGGGAGCTGTTTTTT CASSRTGVSGELFF
- TRBJ1-1 TRBV27 - TGTGCCAGCAAACTGACAGCGAACACTGAAGCTTTCTTT CASKLTANTEAFF
TRBD2 TRBJ2-2 TRBV28 - TGTGCCAGCAGTTTATGGACTAGCGGTGACACCGGGGAGCTGTTTTTT CASSLWTSGDTGELFF
- TRBJ2-3 TRBV7-3 - TGTGCCAGCAGCTTAATGGGTGCCCCAGATACGCAGTATTTT CASSLMGAPDTQYF
- TRBJ2-7 TRBV30 - TGTGCCTGGAGGACATCTGGTAGCTCCTACGAGCAGTACTTC CAWRTSGSSYEQYF
TRBD2 TRBJ2-1 TRBV6-1 - TGTGCCAGCAGCTGGACTAGCGGAATCCTCAATGAGCAGTTCTTC CASSWTSGILNEQFF
- TRBJ2-5 TRBV7-9 - TGTGCCAGCAGGGAATGGCTCCAAGAGACCCAGTACTTC CASREWLQETQYF
- TRBJ1-4 TRBV7-8 - TGTGCCAGCAGGCAGGCAACTAATGAAAAACTGTTTTTT CASRQATNEKLFF
TRBD1 TRBJ2-2 TRBV7-2 - TGTGCCAGCAGCCTACGGACAGGAGTCACCGGGGAGCTGTTTTTT CASSLRTGVTGELFF
- TRBJ1-4 TRBV21-1 once TGTGCCAGCCATGAGGGGGCGGAGGCTAATGAAAAACTGTTTTTT CASHEGAEANEKLFF
TRBD1 TRBJ1-1 TRBV6-5 - TGTGCCAGCAGTTACTTCGACAGGGGTAACGCGTGGGCTTTCTTT CASSYFDRGNAWAFF
- TRBJ1-1 TRBV14 - TGTGCCAGCAGCCAAGAGTTGCGGAACTTTGGGGCTGAAGCTTTCTTT CASSQELRNFGAEAFF
- TRBJ2-2 TRBV7-3 - TGTGCCAGCAGCTCCGGATACACCGGGGAGCTGTTTTTT CASSSGYTGELFF
TRBD1 TRBJ2-7 TRBV10-3 - TGTGCCATCAGTGGACAGGGGTCCTACGAGCAGTACTTC CAISGQGSYEQYF
TRBD1 TRBJ2-7 TRBV2 - TGTGCCAGCAGTGAATGGGACAGTGGATACGAGCAGTACTTC CASSEWDSGYEQYF
TRBD1 TRBJ1-1 TRBV7-2 once TGTGCCAGCAGCCTAACAGGGGGGGATCGATATAAAGCTTTCTTT CASSLTGGDRYKAFF
- TRBJ1-1 TRBV7-2 - TGTGCCAGCAGCCCGTTAATGAACACTGAAGCTTTCTTT CASSPLMNTEAFF
- TRBJ2-7 TRBV7-3 - TGTGCCAGCAGCAATGGACAGTACTACGAGCAGTACTTC CASSNGQYYEQYF
- TRBJ2-2 TRBV7-9 - TGTGCCAGCAGCTTAGCGGGGATAAACACCGGGGAGCTGTTTTTT CASSLAGINTGELFF
- TRBJ1-4 TRBV25-1 - TGTGCCAGCAGTGAATTTGGGGGCCAGACTGAAAAACTGTTTTTT CASSEFGGQTEKLFF
TRBD2 TRBJ2-1 TRBV9 - TGTGCCAGCAGCTCTGGGACTAGCGGGATCAATGAGCAGTTCTTC CASSSGTSGINEQFF
TRBD1 TRBJ1-1 TRBV9 - TGTGCCAGCAGCTATAGTACAGGGGACACTGAAGCTTTCTTT CASSYSTGDTEAFF
- TRBJ1-2 TRBV18 once TGTGCCAGCTCATCCGCGAAGGAGACGAGTGGCTACACCTTC CASSSAKETSGYTF
TRBD1 TRBJ2-2 TRBV5-1 - TGCGCCAGCAGCGCAGGGGGAACCGGGGAGCTGTTTTTT CASSAGGTGELFF
- TRBJ1-5 TRBV6-1 - TGTGCCAGCACTCGGTCGGTCCAGCCCCAGCATTTT CASTRSVQPQHF
- TRBJ2-1 TRBV2 - TGTGCCAGCACCCGGGACCGTGCTGTCGATGAGCAGTTCTTC CASTRDRAVDEQFF
- TRBJ1-2 TRBV10-3 - TGTGCCATCAGTGAGTCGAGGCAGCGGTCTAACTATGGCTACACCTTC CAISESRQRSNYGYTF
- TRBJ2-7 TRBV7-2 - TGTGCCAGCAGCCCGAGCTTATTACTACGATACGAGCAGTACTTC CASSPSLLLRYEQYF
- TRBJ2-3 TRBV7-3 - TGTGCCAGCAGCCCCGGGGGCGCAGATACGCAGTATTTT CASSPGGADTQYF
- TRBJ1-1 TRBV6-6 once TGTGCCAGCAGTTACGATCGGGGTGCAGCTTTCTTT CASSYDRGAAFF
- TRBJ1-1 TRBV13 - TGTGCCAGCAGCTTCCGTATGAAAAACACTGAAGCTTTCTTT CASSFRMKNTEAFF
TRBD1 TRBJ2-2 TRBV6-5 - TGTGCCAGCAGAGATGGACAGGGGAACACCGGGGAGCTGTTTTTT CASRDGQGNTGELFF
TRBD2 TRBJ2-5 TRBV4-1 - TGCGCCAGCAGCCAAGACTATGGGACTAGCGGGGGGTCACAAGAGACCCAGTACTTC CASSQDYGTSGGSQETQYF
- TRBJ2-3 TRBV7-9 - TGTGCCAGCAGCGCCGATTTGGGGACTAGCACAGATACGCAGTATTTT CASSADLGTSTDTQYF
- TRBJ2-1 TRBV4-3 - TGCGCCAGCAGCCAAGAGAACAGGGCTATCGGGGACCCCCAGTTCTTC CASSQENRAIGDPQFF
- TRBJ1-2 TRBV19 - TGTGCCAGTAGTAAAGGGCCAGGAGATGACTATGGCTACACCTTC CASSKGPGDDYGYTF
- TRBJ2-4 TRBV4-2 few TGTGCCAGCAGCCAGGGAGGCCGTGGGGACATTCAGTACTTC CASSQGGRGDIQYF
- TRBJ2-5 TRBV30 - TGTGCCTGGATGAGGGGGACCCAGTACTTC CAWMRGTQYF
TRBD1 TRBJ1-4 TRBV4-1 - TGCGCCAGCAGCCTTAGGACAGGGTTAAAACTGTTTTTT CASSLRTGLKLFF